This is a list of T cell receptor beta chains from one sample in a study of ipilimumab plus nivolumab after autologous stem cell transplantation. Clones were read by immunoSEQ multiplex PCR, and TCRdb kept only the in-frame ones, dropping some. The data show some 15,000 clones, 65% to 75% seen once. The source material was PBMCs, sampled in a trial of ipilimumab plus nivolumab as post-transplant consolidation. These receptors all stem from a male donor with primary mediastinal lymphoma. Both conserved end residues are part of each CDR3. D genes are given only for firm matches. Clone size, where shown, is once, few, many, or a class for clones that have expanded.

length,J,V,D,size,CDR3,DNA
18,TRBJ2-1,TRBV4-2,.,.,CASSQVLSASSSYNEQFF,TGTGCCAGCAGCCAAGTCCTATCAGCGTCGTCCTCCTACAATGAGCAGTTCTTC
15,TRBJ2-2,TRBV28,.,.,CASSFSQLATGELFF,TGTGCCAGCAGTTTCTCCCAACTTGCCACCGGGGAGCTGTTTTTT
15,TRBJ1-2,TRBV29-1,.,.,CSVEGQVPFTYGYTF,TGCAGCGTTGAAGGGCAGGTCCCGTTTACGTATGGCTACACCTTC
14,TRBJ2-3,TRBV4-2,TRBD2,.,CASSPGGGKDTQYF,TGTGCCAGCAGCCCCGGGGGGGGGAAAGATACGCAGTATTTT
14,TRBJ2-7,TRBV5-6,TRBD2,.,CASSRRISGYEQYF,TGTGCCAGCAGCCGGAGGATTAGCGGGTACGAGCAGTACTTC
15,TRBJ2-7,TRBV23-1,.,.,CASIGRWGASYEQYF,TGCGCCAGCATCGGGAGGTGGGGGGCCTCCTACGAGCAGTACTTC
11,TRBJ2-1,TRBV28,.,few,CASSVYNEQFF,TGTGCCAGCAGTGTCTACAATGAGCAGTTCTTC
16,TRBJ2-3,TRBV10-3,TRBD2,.,CAISSPGLAQLDTQYF,TGTGCCATCAGCTCCCCGGGACTAGCGCAATTAGATACGCAGTATTTT
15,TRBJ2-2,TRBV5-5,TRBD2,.,CASSYLAGDAGELFF,TGTGCCAGCAGCTACCTAGCGGGAGACGCCGGGGAGCTGTTTTTT
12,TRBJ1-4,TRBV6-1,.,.,CATGHPFEKLFF,TGTGCCACGGGACACCCTTTTGAAAAACTGTTTTTT
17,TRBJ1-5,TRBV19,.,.,CASSIDRGGDSNQPQHF,TGTGCCAGTAGTATAGATCGTGGGGGGGATAGCAATCAGCCCCAGCATTTT
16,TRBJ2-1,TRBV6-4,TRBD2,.,CASSDRFSGNYNEQFF,TGTGCCAGCAGTGACCGTTTCAGCGGGAACTACAATGAGCAGTTCTTC
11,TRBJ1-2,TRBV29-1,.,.,CSVRSEGGYTF,TGCAGCGTTAGGAGCGAGGGGGGCTACACCTTC
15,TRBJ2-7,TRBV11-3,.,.,CASSLEASSGYEQYF,TGTGCCAGCAGCTTAGAGGCTAGCAGTGGCTACGAGCAGTACTTC
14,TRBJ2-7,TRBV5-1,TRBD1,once,CASSVTGQGYEQYF,TGCGCCAGCAGCGTGACAGGGCAAGGCTACGAGCAGTACTTC
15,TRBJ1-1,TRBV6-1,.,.,CASSQIYPGATEAFF,TGTGCCAGCAGTCAAATATACCCAGGCGCCACTGAAGCTTTCTTT
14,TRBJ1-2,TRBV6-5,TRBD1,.,CASSQGTGGGGYTF,TGTGCCAGCAGCCAGGGGACAGGGGGCGGTGGCTACACCTTC
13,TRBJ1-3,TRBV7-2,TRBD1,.,CASSTGEGNTIYF,TGTGCCAGCAGCACAGGGGAAGGAAACACCATATATTTT
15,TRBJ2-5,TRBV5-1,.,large,CASSLGGDSGETQYF,TGCGCCAGCAGCTTGGGAGGGGACTCAGGGGAGACCCAGTACTTC
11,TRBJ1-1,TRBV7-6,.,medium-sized,CASSLGFEAFF,TGTGCCAGCAGCTTAGGGTTTGAAGCTTTCTTT
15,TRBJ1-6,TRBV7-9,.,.,CASSLVSGPNSPLHF,TGTGCCAGCAGCTTAGTCTCGGGGCCCAATTCACCCCTCCACTTT
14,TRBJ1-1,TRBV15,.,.,CATSPFRDNTEAFF,TGTGCCACCAGCCCTTTCAGGGATAACACTGAAGCTTTCTTT
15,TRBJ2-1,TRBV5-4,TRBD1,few,CASSSRGQIYNEQFF,TGTGCCAGCAGCTCCCGGGGACAGATATACAATGAGCAGTTCTTC
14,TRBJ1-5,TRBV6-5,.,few,CASSLWDGNQPQHF,TGTGCCAGCAGTCTGTGGGACGGGAATCAGCCCCAGCATTTT
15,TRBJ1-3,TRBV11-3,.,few,CASSLVGVTGNTIYF,TGTGCCAGCAGCTTAGTGGGGGTAACTGGAAACACCATATATTTT
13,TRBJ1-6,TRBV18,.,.,CASSPLTDSPLHF,TGTGCCAGCTCACCATTAACGGATTCACCCCTCCACTTT
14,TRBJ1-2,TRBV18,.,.,CASAPRGGHYGYTF,TGTGCCAGCGCCCCTAGAGGAGGACACTATGGCTACACCTTC
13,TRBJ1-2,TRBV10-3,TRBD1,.,CAISDDRGSGYTF,TGTGCCATCAGTGACGACAGGGGTAGCGGCTACACCTTC
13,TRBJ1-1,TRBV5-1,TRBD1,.,CASGKQGDSEAFF,TGCGCCAGCGGGAAACAGGGGGATTCTGAAGCTTTCTTT
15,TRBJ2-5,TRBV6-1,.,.,CASSEVPPPGETQYF,TGTGCCAGCAGTGAGGTCCCTCCCCCCGGGGAGACCCAGTACTTC
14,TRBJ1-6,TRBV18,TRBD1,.,CASSPDRGSSPLHF,TGTGCCAGCTCACCAGACAGGGGTAGTTCACCCCTCCACTTT
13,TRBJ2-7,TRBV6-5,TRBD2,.,CASSPSGGYEQYF,TGTGCCAGCAGCCCGAGCGGGGGCTACGAGCAGTACTTC
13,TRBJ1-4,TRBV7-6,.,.,CASSSGPYEKLFF,TGTGCCAGCAGCTCCGGGCCATATGAAAAACTGTTTTTT
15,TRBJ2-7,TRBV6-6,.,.,CASSSPVPGTYEQYF,TGTGCCAGCAGTTCCCCCGTGCCGGGCACCTACGAGCAGTACTTC
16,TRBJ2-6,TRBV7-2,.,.,CASSLVGTYGANVLTF,TGTGCCAGCAGCTTAGTCGGCACCTACGGGGCCAACGTCCTGACTTTC
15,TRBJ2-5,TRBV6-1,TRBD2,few,CASSAWTSGQETQYF,TGTGCCAGCAGTGCCTGGACTAGCGGCCAAGAGACCCAGTACTTC
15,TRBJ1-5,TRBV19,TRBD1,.,CASSMAGGSNQPQHF,TGTGCCAGTAGTATGGCAGGGGGCAGCAATCAGCCCCAGCATTTT
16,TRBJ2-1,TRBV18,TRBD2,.,CASSPSRAGVGNEQFF,TGTGCCAGCTCACCCTCCCGAGCGGGGGTGGGGAATGAGCAGTTCTTC
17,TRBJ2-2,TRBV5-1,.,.,CASSLTGPAGNTGELFF,TGCGCCAGCAGCCTTACGGGGCCAGCCGGCAACACCGGGGAGCTGTTTTTT
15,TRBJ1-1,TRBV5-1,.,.,CASSPDAEMNTEAFF,TGCGCCAGCAGCCCGGACGCAGAAATGAACACTGAAGCTTTCTTT
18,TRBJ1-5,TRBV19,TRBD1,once,CASSIRTGGLYGNQPQHF,TGTGCCAGTAGTATAAGGACAGGGGGCCTCTATGGCAATCAGCCCCAGCATTTT
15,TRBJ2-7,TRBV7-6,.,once,CASSLGQGGFYEQYF,TGTGCCAGCAGCTTAGGTCAGGGGGGATTCTACGAGCAGTACTTC
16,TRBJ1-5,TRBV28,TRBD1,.,CASTPSGRGLYQPQHF,TGTGCCAGCACCCCGTCGGGCAGGGGGCTGTATCAGCCCCAGCATTTT
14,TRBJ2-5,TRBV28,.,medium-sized,CASRTPDSQETQYF,TGTGCCAGCAGAACCCCGGACAGCCAAGAGACCCAGTACTTC
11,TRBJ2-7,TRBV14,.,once,CASSQVYEQYF,TGTGCCAGCAGCCAAGTTTACGAGCAGTACTTC
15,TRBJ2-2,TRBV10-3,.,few,CAISESPVNTGELFF,TGTGCCATCAGTGAGTCCCCGGTGAACACCGGGGAGCTGTTTTTT
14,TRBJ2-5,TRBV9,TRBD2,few,CASSVAGVGETQYF,TGTGCCAGCAGCGTGGCGGGAGTTGGAGAGACCCAGTACTTC
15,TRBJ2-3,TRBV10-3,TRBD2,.,CAIRMTSGSTDTQYF,TGTGCCATCAGAATGACTAGCGGGAGCACAGATACGCAGTATTTT
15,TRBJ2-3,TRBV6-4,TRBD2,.,CASSDTSGGADTQYF,TGTGCCAGCAGTGACACTAGCGGGGGGGCAGATACGCAGTATTTT
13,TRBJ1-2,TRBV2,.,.,CASSPKRGSGYTF,TGTGCCAGCAGCCCGAAGAGAGGCAGTGGCTACACCTTC
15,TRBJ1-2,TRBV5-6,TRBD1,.,CASSKMQAGGYGYTF,TGTGCCAGCAGTAAGATGCAAGCAGGGGGCTATGGCTACACCTTC
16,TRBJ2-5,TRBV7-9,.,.,CASSLATVGPRETQYF,TGTGCCAGCAGCTTAGCGACCGTCGGCCCTAGGGAGACCCAGTACTTC
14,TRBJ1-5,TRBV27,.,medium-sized,CASRVGDGGQPQHF,TGTGCCAGCAGGGTGGGGGACGGGGGACAGCCCCAGCATTTT